The source of this TCR beta chain is a study of identical twins. Whole-study results and caveats: Sequences that were beta out-of-frame showed weaker excess twin sharing.

Every donor was a healthy Caucasian. This clonotype was seen more than once but under ten times. Its antigen is still unknown. Unique molecular identifiers were in the cDNA, with template-switch universal primer binding. TCRdb re-called the 5' RACE reads with MiXCR, one entry per CDR3 protein. The sample includes approximately 530,000 distinct CDR3 sequences, about 20% seen only once; the top ten take 0.48%. CDR3 length equals 15 residues. V shed 6 bases, J shed 1 base, and the junction held 7 bases outside the gene matches. These data were also reused for a study on yellow fever vaccine responses in identical twins. That paper adds: As reported, the vaccine T cell response of twins seemed partly convergent and partly personalized.

The specimen was CD4+ T cells sorted from blood. The rearrangement links TRBV12-3 or TRBV12-4 to TRBJ1-1; 8 nucleotides line up with TRBD1. This TCR was sampled from a woman aged 18-30 years in good health. Written as DNA, the CDR3 is TGTGCCAGCAGACCCGGGACAGGAGCGAACACTGAAGCTTTCTTT. Its translation is CASRPGTGANTEAFF.